The 7 T cell receptor beta chains listed next were all sequenced from one sample in a study of Ad26.COV2.S vaccination and SARS-CoV-2 variants. This table comes from immunoSEQ multiplex PCR, and its TCRdb copy is limited to in-frame clones, with some not included. Of approximately 400,000 clones listed, about 88% are singletons. Treatment meaning: 15 to 20 received Ad26.COV2.S at low or high dose, single or two shots; about 5 received placebo; per-sample allocation not given. All samples were drawn on day 63, counting from the first vaccine or placebo injection. Here the sequenced sample was peripheral blood, taken in a trial of Ad26.COV2.S vaccine versus placebo. The receptor source for this set is a person aged 18 to 59 who received the Ad26.COV2.S COVID-19 vaccine or a placebo.

This sequence joins TRBV28 and TRBJ2-7; D may be TRBD2 (6 bases). Trimming removed 9 bases from V and 0 bases from J, with 15 bases in between. In germline, CDR1 is MDHEN, CDR2 SYDVKM. This CDR3 contains 14 residues. CDR3 region: CASGVHSGSYEQYF. The CDR3 DNA follows: TGTGCCAGTGGGGTTCATAGCGGCTCCTACGAGCAGTACTTC.

In its sample, this clone was seen a few times. The chain carries TRBV3-1 (or the pseudogene TRBV3-2) and TRBJ1-6; D remains unclear. V gave up 0 bases and J gave up 6 bases, with 6 bases separating them. The CDR3 is made up of 14 amino acids. Per germline, CDR1 LGHDT and CDR2 YNNKEL (reference sequence). The CDR3 DNA reads TGTGCCAGCAGCCAAGAGGGAGTTAATTCACCCCTCCACTTT. This gives the protein CASSQEGVNSPLHF.

This clone came up once. The rearrangement joins TRBV7-2 to TRBJ2-7; no reliable D call. The CDR3 covers 13 residues. Trimming took off 1 base at V and 2 bases at J, with 6 bases between the two ends. CDR1 and CDR2 (germline): SGHTA, FQGNSA. The CDR3 DNA follows: TGTGCCAGCAGCTTAGAGGCGGCCTACGAGCAGTACTTC. Translated, it gives CASSLEAAYEQYF.

The chain combines TRBV25-1 with TRBJ2-1; tentatively, D is TRBD2 (5 bases). This CDR3 region has 13 residues. The germline V gene has CDR1 MGHDK and CDR2 SYGVNS. V lost 4 bases and J 4 bases, leaving 8 bases between the germline ends. Here the CDR3 reads CASSGGLYNEQFF. The CDR3 nucleotides are TGTGCCAGCAGTGGAGGGTTATACAATGAGCAGTTCTTC. The full variable domain, rest sourced from reference TRBV25-1 and TRBJ2-1, is EADIYQTPRYLVIGTGKKITLECSQTMGHDKMYWYQQDPGMELHLIHYSYGVNSTEKGDLSSESTVSRIRTEHFPLTLESARPSHTSQYLCASSGGLYNEQFFGPGTRLTVL.

V and J are TRBV7-9 and TRBJ1-3, with a possible D match to TRBD1 (5 bases). V lost 5 bases to trimming and J lost 5 bases, with 10 bases between them. This CDR3 is 13 amino acids long. The germline V gene encodes CDR1 SEHNR and CDR2 FQNEAQ (reference sequence). In nucleotides, the CDR3 is TGTGCCAGCAGCCTAGGGACGAGAAACACCATATATTTT. The encoded protein is CASSLGTRNTIYF.

This clone was observed once. CDR3 residues: CASSEGQGAVFGKLFF. The DNA for the CDR3 is TGTGCCAGCAGTGAAGGACAGGGGGCTGTATTTGGAAAACTGTTTTTT. The chain carries TRBV6-1 and TRBJ1-4; 10 positions agree with TRBD1. From germline, CDR1 is MNHNS and CDR2 SASEGT. The V gene end was trimmed by 1 base and the J gene end by 10 bases; junction bases not matched to a gene: 9. The CDR3 is 16 amino acids.

Concerning this clone: It may be a read error: a sequence one base away is much more abundant. The V gene is TRBV5-4, the J gene TRBJ2-5; D is unclear. V was cut by 1 base and J by 0 bases, with 1 base left in between. Germline lookup yields CDR1 SGHNT and CDR2 YYREEE (reference sequence). This CDR3 spans 12 amino acids. For the CDR3, the DNA is TGTGCCAGCAGCTTGAACCAAGAGACCCAGTACTTC. Translation gives CASSLNQETQYF.